The entry that follows covers one TCR beta chain sequence. The antigen is not known. The data derive from a study of post-analysis software for immune sequencing data. Germline CDR1 SGHKS, CDR2 YYEKEE (reference sequence). The CDR3 sequence is 15 residues long. The V and J ends lost 7 bases and 3 bases respectively, with 20 bases between them. General study results and limits: There was significantly lower normalized Chao1 diversity in multiple sclerosis patients than in controls. Comparison of patients with controls showed five TRBV segments more frequent in patients, TRBV5-6, TRBV5-1 and TRBV20-1 among them.

Presence of unique molecular identifiers characterized the TCR beta cDNA libraries. TCRdb reprocessed the PCR reads with MiXCR, giving one entry per CDR3 protein. The repertoire holds a few hundred thousand distinct CDR3 sequences, with about 39% as singletons. The sequencing sample was made of blood. The source is a girl aged 2-10 years with multiple sclerosis. V gene TRBV5-5 combines with J gene TRBJ2-7; D unresolved. CDR3 coding DNA: TGTGCCAGCGAACTTCCGTACCCTGGGGTCTACGAGCAGTACTTC. Translation gives CASELPYPGVYEQYF.